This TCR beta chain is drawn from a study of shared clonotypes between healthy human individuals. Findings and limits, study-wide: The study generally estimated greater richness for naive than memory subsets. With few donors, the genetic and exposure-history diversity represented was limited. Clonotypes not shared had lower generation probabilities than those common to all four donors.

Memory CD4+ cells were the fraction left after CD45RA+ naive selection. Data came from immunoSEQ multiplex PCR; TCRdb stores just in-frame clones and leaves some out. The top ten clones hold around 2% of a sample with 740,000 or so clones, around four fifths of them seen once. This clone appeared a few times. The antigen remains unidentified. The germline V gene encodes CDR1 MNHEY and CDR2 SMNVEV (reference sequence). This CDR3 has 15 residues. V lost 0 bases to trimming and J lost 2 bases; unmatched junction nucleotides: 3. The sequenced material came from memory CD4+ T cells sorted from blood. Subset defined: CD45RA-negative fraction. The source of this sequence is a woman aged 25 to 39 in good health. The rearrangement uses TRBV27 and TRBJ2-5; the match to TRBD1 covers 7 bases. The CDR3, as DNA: TGTGCCAGCAGTTTATCTCCAGGGGGTCAAGAGACCCAGTACTTC. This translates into CASSLSPGGQETQYF.